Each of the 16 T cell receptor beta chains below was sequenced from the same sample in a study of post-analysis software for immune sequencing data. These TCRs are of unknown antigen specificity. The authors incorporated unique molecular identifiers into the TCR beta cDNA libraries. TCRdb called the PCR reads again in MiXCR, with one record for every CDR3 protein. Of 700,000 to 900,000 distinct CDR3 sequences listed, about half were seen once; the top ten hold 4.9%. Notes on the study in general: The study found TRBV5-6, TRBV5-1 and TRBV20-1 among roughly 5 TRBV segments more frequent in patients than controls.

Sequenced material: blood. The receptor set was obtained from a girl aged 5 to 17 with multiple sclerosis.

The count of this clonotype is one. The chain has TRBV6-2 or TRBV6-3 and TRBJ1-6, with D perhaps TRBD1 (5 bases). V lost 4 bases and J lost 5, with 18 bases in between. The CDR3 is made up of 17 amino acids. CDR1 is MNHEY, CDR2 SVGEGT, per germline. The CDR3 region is CASSSNRLGSNNSPLHF. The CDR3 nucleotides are TGTGCCAGCAGTTCTAACAGGCTCGGATCTAATAATTCACCCCTCCACTTT.

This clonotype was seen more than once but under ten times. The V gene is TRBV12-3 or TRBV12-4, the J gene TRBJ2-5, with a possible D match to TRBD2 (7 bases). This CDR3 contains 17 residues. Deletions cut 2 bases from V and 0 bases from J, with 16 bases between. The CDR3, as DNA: TGTGCCAGCAGTTTAAGGGCAGGGAGGGGGTACCAAGAGACCCAGTACTTC. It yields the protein CASSLRAGRGYQETQYF.

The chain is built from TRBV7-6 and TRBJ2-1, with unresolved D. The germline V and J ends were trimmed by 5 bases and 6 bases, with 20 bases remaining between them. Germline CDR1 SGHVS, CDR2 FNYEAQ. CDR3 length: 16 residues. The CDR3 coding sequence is TGTGCCAGCAGCGTACCCCCTTGGAAGGGATCCAATGAGCAGTTCTTC. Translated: CASSVPPWKGSNEQFF.

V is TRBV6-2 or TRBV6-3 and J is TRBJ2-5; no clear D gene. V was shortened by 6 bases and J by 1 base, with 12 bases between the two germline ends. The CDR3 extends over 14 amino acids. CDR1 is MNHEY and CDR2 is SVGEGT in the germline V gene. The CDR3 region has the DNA TGTGCCAGCAGGTGGGCACAGATCCAAGAGACCCAGTACTTC. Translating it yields CASRWAQIQETQYF.

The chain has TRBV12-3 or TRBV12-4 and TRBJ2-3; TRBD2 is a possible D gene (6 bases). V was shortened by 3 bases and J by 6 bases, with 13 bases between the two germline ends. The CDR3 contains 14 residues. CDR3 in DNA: TGTGCCAGCAGTTTCGGGAGTAGGTCGGATACGCAGTATTTT. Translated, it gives CASSFGSRSDTQYF.

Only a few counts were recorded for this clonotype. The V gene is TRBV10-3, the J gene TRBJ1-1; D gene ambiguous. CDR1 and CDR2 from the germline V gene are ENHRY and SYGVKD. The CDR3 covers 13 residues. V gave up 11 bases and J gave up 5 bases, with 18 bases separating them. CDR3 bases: TGTGCCCTTCCCTCTTTCGGAGGGACTGAAGCTTTCTTT. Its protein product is CALPSFGGTEAFF.

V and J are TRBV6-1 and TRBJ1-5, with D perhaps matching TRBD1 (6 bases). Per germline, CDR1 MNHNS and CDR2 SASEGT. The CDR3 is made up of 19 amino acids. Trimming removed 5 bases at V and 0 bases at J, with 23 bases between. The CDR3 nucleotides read TGTGCCAGCAGTCCCACCGAACCGGGACACCTTCGTAGCAATCAGCCCCAGCATTTT. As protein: CASSPTEPGHLRSNQPQHF.

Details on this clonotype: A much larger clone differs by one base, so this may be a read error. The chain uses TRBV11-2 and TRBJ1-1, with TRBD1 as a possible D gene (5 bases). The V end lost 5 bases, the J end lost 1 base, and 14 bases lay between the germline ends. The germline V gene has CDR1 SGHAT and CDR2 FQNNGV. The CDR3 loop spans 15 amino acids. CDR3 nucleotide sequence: TGTGCCAGCAGCCCTGCGGGACCCAGGAACACTGAAGCTTTCTTT. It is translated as CASSPAGPRNTEAFF.

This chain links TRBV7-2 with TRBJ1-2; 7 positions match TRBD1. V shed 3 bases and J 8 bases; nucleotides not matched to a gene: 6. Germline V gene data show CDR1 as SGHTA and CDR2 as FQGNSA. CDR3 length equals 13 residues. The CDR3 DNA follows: TGTGCCAGCAGCTTTGACAGGGCCGGAGGCTACACCTTC. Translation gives CASSFDRAGGYTF.

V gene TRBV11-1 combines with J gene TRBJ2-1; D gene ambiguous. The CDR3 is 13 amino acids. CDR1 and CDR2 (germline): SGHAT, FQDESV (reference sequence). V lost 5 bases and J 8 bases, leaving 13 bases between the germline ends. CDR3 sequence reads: CASSRSGSHEQFF. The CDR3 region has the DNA TGTGCCAGCAGCCGGAGTGGGTCCCATGAGCAGTTCTTC.

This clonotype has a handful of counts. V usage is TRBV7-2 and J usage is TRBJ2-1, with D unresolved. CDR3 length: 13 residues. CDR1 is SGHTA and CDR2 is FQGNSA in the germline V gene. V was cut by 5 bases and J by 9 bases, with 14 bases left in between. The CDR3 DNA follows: TGTGCCAGCAGCCCTCTACCTTTTTCTGAGCAGTTCTTC. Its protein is CASSPLPFSEQFF.

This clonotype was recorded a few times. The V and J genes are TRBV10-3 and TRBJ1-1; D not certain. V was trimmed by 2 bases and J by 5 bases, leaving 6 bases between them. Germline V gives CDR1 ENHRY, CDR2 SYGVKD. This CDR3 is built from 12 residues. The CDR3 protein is CAISEGRTEAFF. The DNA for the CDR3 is TGTGCCATCAGTGAGGGGAGGACTGAAGCTTTCTTT.

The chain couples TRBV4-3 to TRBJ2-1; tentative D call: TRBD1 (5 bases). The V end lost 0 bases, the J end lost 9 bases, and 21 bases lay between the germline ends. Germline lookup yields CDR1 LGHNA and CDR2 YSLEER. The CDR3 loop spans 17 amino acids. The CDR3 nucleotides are TGCGCCAGCAGCCAAGATGTGTTGGGGCTAGTCAGGGTTGAGCAGTTCTTC. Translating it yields CASSQDVLGLVRVEQFF.

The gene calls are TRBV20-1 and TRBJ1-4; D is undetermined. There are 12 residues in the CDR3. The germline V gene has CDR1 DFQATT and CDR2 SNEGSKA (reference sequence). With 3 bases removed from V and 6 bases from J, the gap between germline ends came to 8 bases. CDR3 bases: TGCAGTGCTAGTCCAACCGATGAAAAACTGTTTTTT. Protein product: CSASPTDEKLFF.

The CDR3 is CASSLVGFLSYEQYF. The CDR3, as DNA: TGCGCCAGCAGCTTGGTCGGCTTTCTCTCCTACGAGCAGTACTTC. The chain links TRBV5-1 to TRBJ2-7; D call uncertain. The length of the CDR3 is 15 residues. Trimming left V 0 bases short and J 0 bases short, with 10 bases between. Germline assignment: CDR1 SGHRS and CDR2 YFSETQ.

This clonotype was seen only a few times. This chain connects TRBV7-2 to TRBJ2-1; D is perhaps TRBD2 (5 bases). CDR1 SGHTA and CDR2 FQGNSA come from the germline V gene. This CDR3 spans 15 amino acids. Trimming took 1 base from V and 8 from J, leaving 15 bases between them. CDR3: CASSLGASPGYEQFF. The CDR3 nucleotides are TGTGCCAGCAGCTTAGGGGCTAGCCCGGGGTATGAGCAGTTCTTC.